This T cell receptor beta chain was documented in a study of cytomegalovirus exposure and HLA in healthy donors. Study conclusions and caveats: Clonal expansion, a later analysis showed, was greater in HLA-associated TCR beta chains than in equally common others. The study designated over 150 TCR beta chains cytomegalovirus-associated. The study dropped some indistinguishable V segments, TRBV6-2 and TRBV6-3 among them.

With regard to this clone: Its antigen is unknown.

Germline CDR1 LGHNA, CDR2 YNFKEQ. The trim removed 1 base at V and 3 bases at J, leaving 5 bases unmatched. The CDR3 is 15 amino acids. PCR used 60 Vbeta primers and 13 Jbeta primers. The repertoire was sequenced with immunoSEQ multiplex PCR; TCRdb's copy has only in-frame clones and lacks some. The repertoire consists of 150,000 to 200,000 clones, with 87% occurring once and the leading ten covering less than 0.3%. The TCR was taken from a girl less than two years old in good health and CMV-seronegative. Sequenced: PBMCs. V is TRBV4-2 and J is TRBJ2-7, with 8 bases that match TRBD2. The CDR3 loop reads CASSQAGTSYYEQYF. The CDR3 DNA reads TGTGCCAGCAGCCAAGCCGGGACTAGTTACTACGAGCAGTACTTC.